This TCR beta chain came from a study of blood T cells in healthy people across ages. This clonotype was counted at least ten times. The CDR3 is made up of 17 amino acids. The germline V gene encodes CDR1 SNHLY and CDR2 FYNNEI. V lost 6 bases and J lost 3; bases outside the gene matches: 8. Samples each had at least 5.5 micrograms of total RNA extracted. Sample-barcoded 5' priming and a J-beta primer mix drove a second PCR of about 6 to 12 cycles. TCRdb analysed the 5' RACE reads with MiXCR anew, one entry per CDR3 protein. The sample lists 380,000 or so distinct CDR3 sequences; about 55% were seen once.

The sequence was collected from a man in his sixties in good health. The chain links TRBV2 to TRBJ2-3, with 14 bases identical to TRBD2. The sample taken for sequencing was blood. This CDR3 is CASSRLAGGPDTDTQYF. CDR3 DNA: TGTGCCAGCAGCCGACTAGCGGGAGGGCCCGATACAGATACGCAGTATTTT.